The entry below gives a single T cell receptor beta chain sequence along with its context. Its ends do not fully match the called genes, so a read error is possible. Germline CDR1 SSHAT, CDR2 FNYEAQ (reference sequence). The CDR3 runs to 16 residues. This entry comes from a study of blood T cell repertoires in COVID-19. In the study overall: Material from acute and convalescent COVID-19 was sourced from the United States, Italy and Spain. The analysed material was cDNA or gDNA that came from T cells, B-cell-depleted T cells, or PBMCs.

Repertoires were generated with immunoSEQ multiplex PCR, while TCRdb's copy carries only in-frame clones and drops some. The sample consists of 190,000 or so clones, over 75% of them appearing once. The sequenced material came from peripheral blood. The sequence came from a man aged 40-50 years with active or convalescent COVID-19. The V gene is TRBV7-7, the J gene TRBJ1-1; tentative D call: TRBD1 (6 bases). The DNA for the CDR3 is TGTGCTAGCAGCTTAGAGGGGGGGCACTGGAACACTGAAGCTTTCTTT. Translating gives CASSLEGGHWNTEAFF.